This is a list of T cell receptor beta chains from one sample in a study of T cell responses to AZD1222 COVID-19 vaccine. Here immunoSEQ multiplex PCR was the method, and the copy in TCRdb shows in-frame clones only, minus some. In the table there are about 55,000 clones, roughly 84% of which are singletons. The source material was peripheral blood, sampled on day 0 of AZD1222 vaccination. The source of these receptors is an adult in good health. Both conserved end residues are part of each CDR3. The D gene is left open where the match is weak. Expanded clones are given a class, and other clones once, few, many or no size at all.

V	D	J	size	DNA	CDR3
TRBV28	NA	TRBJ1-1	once	TGTGCCAGCACCATTGAGGAAAGGCCTGAAGCTTTCTTT	CASTIEERPEAFF
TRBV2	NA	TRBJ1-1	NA	TGTGCCAGCAGTCCCCAGGCTGGGAACACTGAAGCTTTCTTT	CASSPQAGNTEAFF
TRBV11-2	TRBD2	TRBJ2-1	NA	TGTGCCAGCAGCAGACCTTCTAGCGGGAGTTCATCCTACAATGAGCAGTTCTTC	CASSRPSSGSSSYNEQFF
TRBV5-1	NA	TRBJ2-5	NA	TGCGCCAGCAGCTTGGCTGAGACCCAGTACTTC	CASSLAETQYF
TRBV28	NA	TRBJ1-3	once	TGTGCCAGCAAATCCGGCGTGATCTCTGGAAACACCATATATTTT	CASKSGVISGNTIYF
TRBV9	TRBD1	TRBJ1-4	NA	TGTGCCAGCAGCCTCCGACCCTCGACAGGGGCCCAAGGGACTAATGAAAAACTGTTTTTT	CASSLRPSTGAQGTNEKLFF
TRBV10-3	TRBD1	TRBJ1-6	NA	TGTGCCATCAGTGGACAGGGACATTCACCCCTCCACTTT	CAISGQGHSPLHF
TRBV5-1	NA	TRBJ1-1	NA	TGCGCCAGCAGCCCGACGGCCATGAACACTGAAGCTTTCTTT	CASSPTAMNTEAFF
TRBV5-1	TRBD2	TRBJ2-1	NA	TGCGCCAGCAGCTTGGAGACTAGCGGTTACAATGAGCAGTTCTTC	CASSLETSGYNEQFF
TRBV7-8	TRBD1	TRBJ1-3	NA	TGTGCCACCAGCTACGGGACAGGGGGATCTGCTGGAAACACCATATATTTT	CATSYGTGGSAGNTIYF
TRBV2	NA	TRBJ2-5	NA	TGTGCCAGCAGTACGGGGGGCTTGAAGACCCAGTACTTC	CASSTGGLKTQYF
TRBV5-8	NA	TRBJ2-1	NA	TGTGCCAGCACCCTAGGGAGCTCCTACAATGAGCAGTTCTTC	CASTLGSSYNEQFF
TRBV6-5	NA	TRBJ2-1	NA	TGTGCCAGCGACTTCGAGTCCTACAATGAGCAGTTCTTC	CASDFESYNEQFF
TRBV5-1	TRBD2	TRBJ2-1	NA	TGCGCCAGCAGACCAAGCGGGACCTACAATGAGCAGTTCTTC	CASRPSGTYNEQFF
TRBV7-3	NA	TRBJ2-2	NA	TGTGCCAGCAGCTTAACGGCAGTCAACACCGGGGAGCTGTTTTTT	CASSLTAVNTGELFF
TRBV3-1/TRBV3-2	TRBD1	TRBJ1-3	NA	TGTGCCAGCAGCCAAGGGGACAGGAGAAACTCTGGAAACACCATATATTTT	CASSQGDRRNSGNTIYF
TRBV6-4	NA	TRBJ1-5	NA	TGTGCCAGCAGTGCCCAGAAGGGGAGCAATCAGCCCCAGCATTTT	CASSAQKGSNQPQHF
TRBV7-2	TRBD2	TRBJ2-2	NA	TGTGCCAGCAGCTTAAATAGCGGGAGGAACACCGGGGAGCTGTTTTTT	CASSLNSGRNTGELFF
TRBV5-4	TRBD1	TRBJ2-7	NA	TGTGCCAGCAGCGGGACCGGGACAGACCAATACGAGCAGTACTTC	CASSGTGTDQYEQYF